This TCR beta chain was captured in a study of identical twins. Notes on this clonotype: Its target is not known.

Everyone who gave samples was a healthy Caucasian. Whole-study results and caveats: There were fewer insertions in abundant cord blood beta clonotypes, but memory repertoires showed no such pattern. Modeled out-of-frame TCR alpha sharing in monozygotic twins fell below observed levels.

A template switching step contributed a universal primer site, while unique molecular identifiers were present in the cDNA. MiXCR, run by TCRdb on the 5' RACE reads, gives a single entry per CDR3 protein. The data contain 1.5 million to 2 million distinct CDR3 sequences, under 35% of them singletons. Material for sequencing was cord blood. The receptor comes from a newborn girl in good health.

The CDR3 sequence: CSARNIRLAGAEYF. The CDR3, as DNA: TGCAGTGCTAGAAATATCCGACTAGCGGGAGCTGAGTACTTC. This chain links TRBV20-1 with TRBJ2-5; the match to TRBD2 covers 12 bases. The ends lost 2 bases at V and 12 bases at J; junction bases unmatched: 10. There are 14 residues in the CDR3. Germline CDR1 and CDR2: DFQATT and SNEGSKA (reference sequence).